A single sample is the source of the 7 T cell receptor beta chains below, sequenced in a study of T-cell memory formation after mild COVID-19. One entry per CDR3 protein, called by TCRdb with MiXCR from the 5' RACE reads. Of roughly 250,000 distinct CDR3 sequences in the sample, around 15% were seen once. The material sequenced was PBMCs or a T cell subset sorted from them (not recorded which). The source of these receptors is a young man who had mild COVID-19 (a few samples of this study predate the infection). Cell type and time point are not known.

This clonotype occurred a few times. V is TRBV6-5 and J is TRBJ1-5; 8 bases agree with TRBD1. CDR3 size: 15 residues. The germline V gene has CDR1 MNHEY and CDR2 SVGAGI. Trimming cost V 0 bases and J 7 bases; bases outside gene matches: 5. The CDR3: CASSYSRDRYQPQHF. The CDR3 DNA is TGTGCCAGCAGTTACTCGAGGGACAGGTACCAGCCCCAGCATTTT.

CDR3 nucleotide sequence: TGTGCCAGCAGCTTCGAGTCGGGACCCCCCTACGAGCAGTACGTC. Residues: CASSFESGPPYEQYV. This chain connects TRBV11-3 to TRBJ2-7; either TRBD1 or TRBD2 may supply D (5 bases each). Germline CDR1 and CDR2: SGHNT and YENEEA. V was clipped by 3 bases and J by 2 bases, with 14 bases between them. The CDR3 runs to 15 residues.

This clonotype was recorded a few times. The genes are TRBV20-1 and TRBJ2-5; 10 nucleotides line up with TRBD2. The CDR3 runs 15 residues. Germline CDR1 and CDR2: DFQATT and SNEGSKA (reference sequence). V trimming: 5 bases; J trimming: 4 bases; junction bases outside the gene matches: 10. CDR3 region: CSASTPGLATETQYF. CDR3 nucleotides: TGCAGTGCTTCGACGCCGGGACTAGCGACAGAGACCCAGTACTTC.

The chain joins TRBV7-2 to TRBJ1-5; D possibly corresponds to TRBD1 (5 bases). This CDR3 spans 13 amino acids. Germline-derived CDR1 and CDR2 are SGHTA and FQGNSA. V was clipped by 8 bases and J by 4 bases, with 12 bases between them. The CDR3 region is CASALGENQPQHF. Written as DNA, the CDR3 is TGTGCCAGCGCCCTGGGGGAGAATCAGCCCCAGCATTTT. The full variable domain, in which reference TRBV7-2 and TRBJ1-5 provide the parts outside the CDR3, is GAGVSQSPSNKVTEKGKDVELRCDPISGHTALYWYRQSLGQGLEFLIYFQGNSAPDKSGLPSDRFSAERTGGSVSTLTIQRTQQEDSAVYLCASALGENQPQHFGDGTRLSIL.

The chain employs TRBV7-2 and TRBJ1-2; D call uncertain. The CDR3 contains 13 residues. Trimming cost V 4 bases and J 4 bases, with 10 bases left between them. CDR1 and CDR2 (germline): SGHTA, FQGNSA. The CDR3 DNA reads TGTGCCAGCAGCTGGAAGGAGGGCTATGGCTACACCTTC. As protein: CASSWKEGYGYTF.

This clonotype was picked up a small number of times. The J gene is TRBJ1-2, the V gene TRBV7-2, with TRBD1 identical over 7 bases. Germline values: CDR1 SGHTA, CDR2 FQGNSA. With 5 bases clipped from V and 6 bases from J, the junction kept 9 bases outside the gene matches. The CDR3 consists of 14 residues. CDR3 amino acids: CASSLKTGINGYTF. The DNA of the CDR3 is TGTGCCAGCAGCCTCAAGACAGGGATAAATGGCTACACCTTC.

This clonotype has a count of ten or more. This rearrangement joins TRBV4-3 to TRBJ2-5; D is unclear. V shed 0 bases and J shed 11 bases, with 13 bases lying between them. Germline V gene data show CDR1 as LGHNA and CDR2 as YSLEER. The CDR3 contains 13 residues. The CDR3 nucleotides are TGCGCCAGCAGCCAAGAAACTTGGGGAACGCAGTACTTC. Translated: CASSQETWGTQYF.